This T cell receptor (beta chain) was identified during a study of neurological immune-mediated disorders. Many counts were recorded for this clonotype. Germline loops: CDR1 SGHRS, CDR2 YFSETQ. CDR3 size: 14 residues. J lost 4 bases, V lost 4 bases, and 2 bases had no gene match. Each CDR3 protein gets one entry after TCRdb re-called the 5' RACE reads with MiXCR. The sample has about 24,000 distinct CDR3 sequences; roughly an eighth are singletons. This clonotype originated in a woman aged 40 to 50 with HTLV-1-associated myelopathy (HAM/TSP). Sequencing used PBMCs. This chain joins TRBV5-1 and TRBJ1-6; 7 bases align to TRBD1. CDR3: CASSTQGYNSPLHF. CDR3 in DNA: TGCGCCAGCAGCACACAGGGGTATAATTCACCCCTCCACTTT.